These 8 T cell receptor beta chains share one sample of origin, sequenced in a study of read filtering for tumor transcriptome and immune sequencing. The library was built from around 380 ng RNA with molecular barcoded adaptors for alpha/delta and beta/gamma chains. MiXCR, applied by TCRdb to the reads, yields one record per CDR3 protein. In the table there are roughly 38,000 distinct CDR3 sequences, 10% to 15% of which are singletons. The sequenced material came from a population of CD138-negative cells sorted from bone marrow. The receptors originated from a donor aged 40 or over with multiple myeloma.

The sample holds many counts of this clonotype. The chain links TRBV20-1 to TRBJ1-1; D is undetermined. The length of the CDR3 is 13 residues. The V gene lost 6 bases and the J gene lost 1 base, with 12 bases spanning the gap. Germline V gives CDR1 DFQATT, CDR2 SNEGSKA (reference sequence). The CDR3 nucleotides are TGCAGTGCCAGACTTCGACCGAACACTGAAGCTTTCTTT. Residues: CSARLRPNTEAFF.

As for this clonotype: Since a much larger clone is just one base distant, this may be a read error. The V and J genes are TRBV2 and TRBJ2-7, with D perhaps being TRBD1 or TRBD2 (6 bases each). The germline CDR1 and CDR2 sequences are SNHLY and FYNNEI. CDR3 length: 14 residues. Here the CDR3 reads CASSRLYREDERYF. CDR3 nucleotides: TGTGCCAGCAGTCGACTATACAGGGAGGATGAGCGGTACTTC.

In this sample, this clonotype turned up many times. V usage is TRBV6-1 and J usage is TRBJ2-1, with no clear D. The germline V gene encodes CDR1 MNHNS and CDR2 SASEGT. The CDR3 consists of 17 residues. V dropped 3 bases and J dropped 8 bases, with 23 bases sitting between them. The CDR3 region is CASSEAPGLPSIDEQFF. Written as DNA, the CDR3 is TGTGCCAGCAGTGAGGCGCCAGGTTTACCCTCAATCGATGAGCAGTTCTTC.

On this clonotype itself: This is likely a read error, given that the CDR3 carries no conserved phenylalanine or tryptophan at its end. The gene calls are TRBV5-6 and TRBJ2-1; D uncertain. The germline CDR1 and CDR2 sequences are SGHDT and YYEEEE. This CDR3 is 15 amino acids long. Trimming shortened V by 0 bases and J by 0 bases, and 7 bases separated the two germline ends. CDR3 nucleotides: TGTGCCAGCAGCTTGGTGGCAGGCTCCTACAATGAGCAGTTCATC. This gives the protein CASSLVAGSYNEQFI.

This clonotype was seen a handful of times. A read error is possible here, since a much larger clone lies one base away. The V call is TRBV29-1, the J call TRBJ2-5; 9 bases fit TRBD1. CDR1 is SQVTM and CDR2 is ANQGSEA in the germline V gene. The length of the CDR3 is 11 residues. CDR3 nucleotides: TGCAGTTTTGACAGGGGGGAGTCCCAGTACTTC. Translated, it gives CSFDRGESQYF.

In its sample, this clonotype was seen many times. The chain uses TRBV7-3 and TRBJ2-4; tentatively, D is TRBD1 or TRBD2 (6 bases each). Germline V gene sequence: CDR1 SGHTA, CDR2 FQGTGA. Trimming removed 2 bases at V and 1 base at J, with 12 bases between. The CDR3 has 16 amino acids. For the CDR3, the DNA is TGTGCCAGCAGCTTATTAGGGGGGCCCGCCAAAAACATTCAGTACTTC. This sequence encodes CASSLLGGPAKNIQYF. Full variable domain (missing parts from reference TRBV7-3 and TRBJ2-4): GAGVSQTPSNKVTEKGKYVELRCDPISGHTALYWYRQSLGQGPEFLIYFQGTGAADDSGLPNDRFFAVRPEGSVSTLKIQRTERGDSAVYLCASSLLGGPAKNIQYFGAGTRLSVL.

Many counts were recorded for this clonotype. This chain connects TRBV20-1 to TRBJ2-3; tentatively, D is TRBD2 (5 bases). V shed 7 bases and J shed 0 bases, with 20 bases lying between them. Germline CDR1 reads DFQATT; CDR2 reads SNEGSKA (reference sequence). There are 16 residues in the CDR3. CDR3 bases: TGCAGTGGTAGGAGGCGGCCAACCGCTAGCACAGATACGCAGTATTTT. It yields the protein CSGRRRPTASTDTQYF.

This clonotype was observed many times. V and J are TRBV20-1 and TRBJ2-2; no firm D call. V was pared by 4 bases and J by 2 bases, with 2 bases between. The germline gives CDR1 DFQATT, CDR2 SNEGSKA (reference sequence). The CDR3 has 11 residues. The CDR3 DNA sequence: TGCAGTGCTATTAACACCGGGGAGCTGTTTTTT. Residues: CSAINTGELFF.